Following are 18 T cell receptor beta chains from one sample sequenced in a study of HIV-infected patients and healthy controls (dated by TCRdb to between 2013 and 2015). The receptor library was made with 5' RACE. Data came from an Illumina MiSeq. The public reads were quality trimmed at Q25 with fastp and then assembled into clones with MiXCR by TCRdb, keeping productive beta chains. Duplicate CDR3 protein sequences are folded into a single record with the most common DNA and genes. The table for this sample lists 65,000 to 70,000 distinct CDR3 sequences; about 16% of them were counted only once. The ten largest account for about 6% of the sample. Sample: CD4+ T cells from blood. These receptors all stem from a human donor in good health.

This clonotype was counted many times. The CDR3 loop reads CASGDSFNTEAFF. The CDR3 DNA reads TGTGCCAGTGGGGACAGCTTCAACACTGAAGCTTTCTTT. The chain combines TRBV6-1 with TRBJ1-1; TRBD1 matches 7 bases. V lost 9 bases and J lost 2; bases outside the gene matches: 6. The V gene's germline CDR1 is MNHNS and CDR2 SASEGT. There are 13 residues in the CDR3.

This clonotype appeared many times. The chain couples TRBV6-2 or TRBV6-3 to TRBJ1-1; no clear D. CDR1 is MNHEY, CDR2 SVGEGT, per germline. The CDR3 spans 15 residues. V lost 0 bases and J lost 0, with 8 bases in between. CDR3 sequence reads: CASSYSPPMNTEAFF. DNA of the CDR3: TGTGCCAGCAGTTACTCTCCACCCATGAACACTGAAGCTTTCTTT.

The rearrangement links TRBV3-1 to TRBJ2-1; a possible D gene is TRBD1 (5 bases). Germline-derived CDR1 and CDR2 are LGHDT and YNNKEL (reference sequence). Trimming cost V 1 base and J 5 bases, with 6 bases left between them. The CDR3 runs 13 residues. For the CDR3, the DNA is TGTGCCAGCAGCCAAGCCAGGGACAATGAGCAGTTCTTC. Amino acids: CASSQARDNEQFF.

This chain joins TRBV3-1 and TRBJ1-5; TRBD1 matches at 7 bases. V lost 6 bases to trimming and J lost 6 bases; unmatched junction nucleotides: 5. Germline loops: CDR1 LGHDT, CDR2 YNNKEL (reference sequence). The CDR3 consists of 13 residues. This CDR3 reads CASSSNRGQPQHF. In DNA form, the CDR3 reads TGTGCCAGCAGTTCAAACAGGGGTCAGCCCCAGCATTTT.

The V call is TRBV6-2 or TRBV6-3, the J call TRBJ1-5; no clear D. The CDR3 consists of 15 residues. The V and J ends lost 2 bases and 3 bases respectively, with 11 bases between them. Germline CDR1 is MNHEY and CDR2 is SVGEGT. The CDR3 loop is CASSYLWGSNQPQHF. CDR3 nucleotide sequence: TGTGCCAGCAGTTACCTTTGGGGTTCCAATCAGCCCCAGCATTTT.

This clonotype was detected a few times. This sequence joins TRBV19 and TRBJ1-3, with 12 bases matching TRBD1. The CDR3 totals 16 residues. V lost 5 bases, J lost 1 base, and 3 bases stayed unmatched. CDR1 and CDR2 (germline): LNHDA, SQIVND (reference sequence). CDR3 amino acids: CASSAGQGASGNTIYF. CDR3 in DNA: TGTGCCAGTAGTGCGGGACAGGGGGCTTCTGGAAACACCATATATTTT.

The chain couples TRBV20-1 to TRBJ2-1, with 10 bases matching TRBD2. The germline gives CDR1 DFQATT, CDR2 SNEGSKA (reference sequence). The trim removed 7 bases at V and 4 bases at J, leaving 4 bases unmatched. This CDR3 spans 13 amino acids. CDR3 nucleotide sequence: TGCAGTGTTAGCGGGGGGAAATACAATGAGCAGTTCTTC. It translates to CSVSGGKYNEQFF.

The V call is TRBV20-1, the J call TRBJ2-1, with 8 bases matching TRBD2. CDR1 is DFQATT and CDR2 is SNEGSKA in the germline V gene (reference sequence). V gave up 5 bases and J gave up 0 bases; unmatched junction bases: 6. The CDR3 has 15 residues. The CDR3 reads CSARSGMGSYNEQFF. Written as DNA, the CDR3 is TGCAGTGCTCGTAGCGGGATGGGCTCCTACAATGAGCAGTTCTTC.

This clonotype turned up a few times. V is TRBV2 and J is TRBJ1-1, with D maybe TRBD1 (5 bases). Germline V gives CDR1 SNHLY, CDR2 FYNNEI. Trimming took off 6 bases at V and 6 bases at J, with 14 bases between the two ends. This CDR3 contains 13 residues. This CDR3 is CASSRDRAAEAFF. The CDR3 coding sequence is TGTGCCAGCAGCAGGGATCGTGCCGCTGAAGCTTTCTTT.

This clonotype was observed a handful of times. This rearrangement joins TRBV2 to TRBJ2-7; tentatively, D is TRBD2 (6 bases). The V gene's germline CDR1 is SNHLY and CDR2 FYNNEI. Trimming left V 8 bases short and J 2 bases short, with 16 bases between. The CDR3 spans 14 residues. CDR3 sequence: CASGGIRSTYEQYF. The CDR3 region has the DNA TGTGCCAGCGGCGGGATAAGATCAACCTACGAGCAGTACTTC.

This chain uses TRBV4-2 with TRBJ2-1; TRBD2 is a possible D gene (6 bases). With 0 bases removed from V and 0 bases from J, the gap between germline ends came to 12 bases. CDR1 and CDR2 from the germline V gene are LGHNA and YNFKEQ. CDR3 size: 17 residues. CDR3 amino acids: CASSQDPTGVSYNEQFF. The DNA of the CDR3 is TGTGCCAGCAGCCAAGATCCGACGGGAGTCTCCTACAATGAGCAGTTCTTC.

V is TRBV29-1 and J is TRBJ2-7; D remains ambiguous. Trimming left V 7 bases short and J 0 bases short, with 13 bases between. Looked up from germline, CDR1 is SQVTM and CDR2 is ANQGSEA. This CDR3 spans 13 amino acids. The CDR3 loop reads CSAQSTSSYEQYF. DNA of the CDR3: TGCAGCGCCCAGAGTACCAGCTCCTACGAGCAGTACTTC.

In its sample, this clonotype was seen a few times. The chain uses TRBV12-3 or TRBV12-4 and TRBJ2-7; TRBD2 matches 16 bases. V was pared by 6 bases and J by 9 bases, with 8 bases of the junction left unmatched. The CDR3 is 15 amino acids. The CDR3 coding sequence is TGTGCCAGCAGAGCCCAGGGACTAGCGGGAGGGAGGCAGTACTTC. Translated, it gives CASRAQGLAGGRQYF.

This clonotype occurred a few times. The CDR3 is CATSRRRGQGTSSYEQYF. The CDR3, as DNA: TGTGCCACCAGCAGAAGAAGGGGACAGGGGACCTCGTCCTACGAGCAGTACTTC. The chain couples TRBV15 to TRBJ2-7; TRBD1 agrees at 10 bases. The CDR3 sequence is 18 residues long. The V and J ends lost 2 bases and 1 base, in that order; junction bases with no gene match: 11. Germline V CDR1 and CDR2: LNHNV, YYDKDF (reference sequence).

This clonotype was observed a handful of times. The gene calls are TRBV7-9 and TRBJ1-6; 7 positions agree with TRBD1. The CDR3 is 16 amino acids. Germline V gives CDR1 SEHNR, CDR2 FQNEAQ (reference sequence). V dropped 0 bases and J dropped 4; count of bases not matched to a gene: 3. CDR3 DNA sequence: TGTGCCAGCAGCTTAGCACAGGGGTTTTATAATTCACCCCTCCACTTT. As protein: CASSLAQGFYNSPLHF.

The gene calls are TRBV11-2 and TRBJ2-7; D is possibly TRBD2 (5 bases). V lost 5 bases and J 4 bases, leaving 21 bases between the germline ends. This CDR3 comprises 16 residues. CDR1 and CDR2 from the germline V gene are SGHAT and FQNNGV. The CDR3 reads CASSALGSGNRYEQYF. For the CDR3, the DNA is TGTGCCAGCAGCGCCTTGGGGTCGGGGAACCGGTACGAGCAGTACTTC.

This clonotype was counted a few times. V usage is TRBV6-2 or TRBV6-3 and J usage is TRBJ2-3; D unresolved. The CDR3 covers 12 residues. The germline V gene has CDR1 MNHEY and CDR2 SVGEGT. Trimming pared 3 bases from V and 8 bases from J, leaving 9 bases between. This CDR3 is CASSYRMATQYF. The CDR3 DNA reads as TGTGCCAGCAGTTATAGGATGGCTACGCAGTATTTT.

Ten or more counts support this clonotype. The rearrangement links TRBV18 to TRBJ1-1, with no clear D. In germline, CDR1 is KGHSH, CDR2 LQKENI. V gave up 4 bases and J gave up 1 base, with 10 bases separating them. This CDR3 is built from 14 residues. Here the CDR3 reads CASSLSLQNTEAFF. The CDR3 nucleotides read TGTGCCAGCTCACTCTCTCTCCAGAACACTGAAGCTTTCTTT.